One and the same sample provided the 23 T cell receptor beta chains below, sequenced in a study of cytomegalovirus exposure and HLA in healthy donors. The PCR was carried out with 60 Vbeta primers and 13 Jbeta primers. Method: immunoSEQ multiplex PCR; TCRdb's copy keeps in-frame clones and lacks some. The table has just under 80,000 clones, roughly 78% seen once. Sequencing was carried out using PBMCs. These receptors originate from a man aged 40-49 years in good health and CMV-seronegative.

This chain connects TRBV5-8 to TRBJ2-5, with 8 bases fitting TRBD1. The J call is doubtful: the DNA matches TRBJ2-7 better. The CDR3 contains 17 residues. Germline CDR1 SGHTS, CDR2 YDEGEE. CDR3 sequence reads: CASSLPGGAGRDYEQYF. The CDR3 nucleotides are TGTGCCAGCAGCTTGCCAGGGGGCGCGGGGCGAGACTACGAGCAGTACTTC.

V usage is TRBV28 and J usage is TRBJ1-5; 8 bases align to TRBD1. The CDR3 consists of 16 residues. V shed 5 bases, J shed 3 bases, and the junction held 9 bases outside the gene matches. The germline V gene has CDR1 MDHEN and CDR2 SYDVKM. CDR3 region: CASSPHLTGANQPQHF. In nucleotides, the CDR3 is TGTGCCAGCAGTCCGCACCTGACAGGGGCCAATCAGCCCCAGCATTTT.

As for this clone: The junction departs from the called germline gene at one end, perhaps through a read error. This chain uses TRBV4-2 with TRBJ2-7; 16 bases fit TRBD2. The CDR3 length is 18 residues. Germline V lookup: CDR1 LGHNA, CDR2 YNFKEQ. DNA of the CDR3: TGTGCCAACAGCCCCGGGACTAGCGGGAGGGCCTCGGGGTACGAGCAGTACTTC. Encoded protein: CANSPGTSGRASGYEQYF.

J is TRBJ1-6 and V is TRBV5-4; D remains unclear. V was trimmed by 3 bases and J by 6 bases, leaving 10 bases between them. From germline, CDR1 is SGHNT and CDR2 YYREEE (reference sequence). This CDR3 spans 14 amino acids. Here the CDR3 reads CASSSGRINSPLHF. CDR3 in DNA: TGTGCCAGCAGCTCTGGGCGTATTAATTCACCCCTCCACTTT.

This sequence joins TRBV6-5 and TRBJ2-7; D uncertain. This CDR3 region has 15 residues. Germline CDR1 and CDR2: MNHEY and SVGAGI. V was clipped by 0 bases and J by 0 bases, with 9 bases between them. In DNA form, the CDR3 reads TGTGCCAGCAGTTACTCGAGAGGAGACTCCTACGAGCAGTACTTC. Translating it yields CASSYSRGDSYEQYF.

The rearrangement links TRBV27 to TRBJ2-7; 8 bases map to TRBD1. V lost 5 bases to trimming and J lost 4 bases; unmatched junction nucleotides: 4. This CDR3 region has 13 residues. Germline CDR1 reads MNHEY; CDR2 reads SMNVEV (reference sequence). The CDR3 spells CASSPNRGYEQYF. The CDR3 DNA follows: TGTGCCAGCAGTCCTAACAGGGGGTACGAGCAGTACTTC.

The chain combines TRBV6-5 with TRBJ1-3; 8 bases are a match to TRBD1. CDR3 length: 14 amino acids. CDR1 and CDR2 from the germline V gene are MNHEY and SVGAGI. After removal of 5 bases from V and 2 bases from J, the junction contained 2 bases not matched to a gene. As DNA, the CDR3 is TGTGCCAGCAGTCGGGACAGGCCTGGAAACACCATATATTTT. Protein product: CASSRDRPGNTIYF.

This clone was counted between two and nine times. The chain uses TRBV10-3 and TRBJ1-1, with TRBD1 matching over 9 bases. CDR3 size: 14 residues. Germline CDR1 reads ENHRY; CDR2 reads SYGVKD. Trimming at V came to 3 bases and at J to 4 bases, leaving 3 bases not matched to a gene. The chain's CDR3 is CAISDETGGTEAFF. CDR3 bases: TGTGCCATCAGTGATGAGACAGGGGGCACTGAAGCTTTCTTT.

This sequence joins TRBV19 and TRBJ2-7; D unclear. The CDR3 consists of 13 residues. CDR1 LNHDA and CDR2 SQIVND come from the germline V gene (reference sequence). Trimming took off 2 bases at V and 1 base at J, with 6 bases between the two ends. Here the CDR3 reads CASSISFSYEQYF. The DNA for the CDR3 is TGTGCCAGTAGTATATCCTTTTCCTACGAGCAGTACTTC. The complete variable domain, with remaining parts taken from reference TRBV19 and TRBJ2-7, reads DGGITQSPKYLFRKEGQNVTLSCEQNLNHDAMYWYRQDPGQGLRLIYYSQIVNDFQKGDIAEGYSVSREKKESFPLTVTSAQKNPTAFYLCASSISFSYEQYFGPGTRLTVT.

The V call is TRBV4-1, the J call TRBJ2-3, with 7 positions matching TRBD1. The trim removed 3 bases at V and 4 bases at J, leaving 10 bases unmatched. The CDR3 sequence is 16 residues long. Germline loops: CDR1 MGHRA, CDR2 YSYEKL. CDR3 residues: CASSHLGTDASDTQYF. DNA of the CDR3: TGCGCCAGCAGCCACCTCGGGACAGACGCCTCAGATACGCAGTATTTT.

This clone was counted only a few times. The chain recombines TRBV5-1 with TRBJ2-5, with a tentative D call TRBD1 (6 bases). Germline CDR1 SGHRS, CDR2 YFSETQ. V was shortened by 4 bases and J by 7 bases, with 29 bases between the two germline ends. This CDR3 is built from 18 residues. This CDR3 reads CASSEPLGVGAWSGTQYF. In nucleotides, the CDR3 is TGCGCCAGCAGCGAGCCCCTCGGAGTGGGGGCATGGTCGGGGACCCAGTACTTC.

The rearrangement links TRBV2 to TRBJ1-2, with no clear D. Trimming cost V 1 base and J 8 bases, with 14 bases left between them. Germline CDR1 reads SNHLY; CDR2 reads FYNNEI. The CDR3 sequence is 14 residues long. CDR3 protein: CASSEVQTTGGYTF. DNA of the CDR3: TGTGCCAGCAGTGAAGTCCAGACGACGGGAGGCTACACCTTC.

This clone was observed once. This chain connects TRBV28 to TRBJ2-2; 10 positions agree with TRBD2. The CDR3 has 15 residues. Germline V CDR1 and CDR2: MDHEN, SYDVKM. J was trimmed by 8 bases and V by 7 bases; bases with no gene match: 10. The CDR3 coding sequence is TGTGCCAGCAAGAGAGCGGGAGGGCCATCTGGGGAGCTGTTTTTT. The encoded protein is CASKRAGGPSGELFF.

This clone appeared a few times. The CDR3 region is CASRDRGGANTEAFF. Here the CDR3 DNA reads TGTGCCAGCAGGGATCGCGGGGGGGCGAACACTGAAGCTTTCTTT. The J gene is TRBJ1-1, the V gene TRBV4-2; TRBD1 might be the D (6 bases). Germline loops: CDR1 LGHNA, CDR2 YNFKEQ. This CDR3 has 15 amino acids. V was clipped by 6 bases and J by 1 base, with 15 bases between them.

CDR3 nucleotide sequence: TGTGCCAGCAGGGTCCTAGCGCTTAGCTCCTACGAGCAGTACTTC. Translating it yields CASRVLALSSYEQYF. The chain couples TRBV6-1 to TRBJ2-7; TRBD2 is a possible D gene (6 bases). Trimming took off 6 bases at V and 0 bases at J, with 15 bases between the two ends. The CDR3 spans 15 residues. Germline loops: CDR1 MNHNS, CDR2 SASEGT.

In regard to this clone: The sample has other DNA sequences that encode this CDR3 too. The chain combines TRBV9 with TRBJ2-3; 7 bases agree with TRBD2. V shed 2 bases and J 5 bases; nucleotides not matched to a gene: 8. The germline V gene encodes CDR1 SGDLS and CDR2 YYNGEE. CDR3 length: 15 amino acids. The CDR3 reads CASSVSGREGDTQYF. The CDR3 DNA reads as TGTGCCAGCAGCGTGAGTGGGAGGGAAGGAGATACGCAGTATTTT.

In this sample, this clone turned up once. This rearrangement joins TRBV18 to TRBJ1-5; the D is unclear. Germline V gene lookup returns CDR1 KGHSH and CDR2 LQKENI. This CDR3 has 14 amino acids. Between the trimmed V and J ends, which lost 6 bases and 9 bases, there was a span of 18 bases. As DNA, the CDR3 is TGTGCCAGCTCTCGTGACAATGGCCAATGGCCCCAGCATTTT. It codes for CASSRDNGQWPQHF. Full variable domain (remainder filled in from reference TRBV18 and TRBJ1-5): NAGVMQNPRHLVRRRGQEARLRCSPMKGHSHVYWYRQLPEEGLKFMVYLQKENIIDESGMPKERFSAEFPKEGPSILRIQQVVRGDSAAYFCASSRDNGQWPQHFGDGTRLSIL.

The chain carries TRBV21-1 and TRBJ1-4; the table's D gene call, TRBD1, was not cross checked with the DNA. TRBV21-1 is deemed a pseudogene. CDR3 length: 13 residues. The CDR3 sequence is CASRGTGGEKLFF. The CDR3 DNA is TGTGCCAGCAGGGGGACAGGGGGCGAAAAACTGTTTTTT.

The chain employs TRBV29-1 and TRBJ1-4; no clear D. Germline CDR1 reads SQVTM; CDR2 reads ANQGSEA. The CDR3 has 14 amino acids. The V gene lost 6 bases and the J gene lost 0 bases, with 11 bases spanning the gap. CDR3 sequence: CSVLWGATNEKLFF. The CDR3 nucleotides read TGCAGCGTCCTCTGGGGAGCAACTAATGAAAAACTGTTTTTT.

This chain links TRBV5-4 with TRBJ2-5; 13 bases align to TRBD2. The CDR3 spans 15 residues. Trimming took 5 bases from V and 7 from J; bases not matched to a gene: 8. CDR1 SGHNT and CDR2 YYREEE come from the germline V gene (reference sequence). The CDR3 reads CASRDGTSGKGTQYF. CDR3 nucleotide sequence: TGTGCCAGCAGAGATGGGACTAGCGGGAAGGGGACCCAGTACTTC.

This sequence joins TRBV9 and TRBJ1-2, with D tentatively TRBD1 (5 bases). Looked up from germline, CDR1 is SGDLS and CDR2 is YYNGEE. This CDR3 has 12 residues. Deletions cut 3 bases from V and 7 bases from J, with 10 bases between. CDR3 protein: CASSAFDSGYTF. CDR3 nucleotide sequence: TGTGCCAGCAGCGCGTTCGACAGTGGCTACACCTTC.

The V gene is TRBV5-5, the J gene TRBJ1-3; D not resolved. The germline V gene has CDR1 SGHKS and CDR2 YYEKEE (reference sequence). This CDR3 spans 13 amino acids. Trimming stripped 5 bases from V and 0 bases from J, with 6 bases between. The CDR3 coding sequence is TGTGCCAGCAGTGACATCTCTGGAAACACCATATATTTT. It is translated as CASSDISGNTIYF.

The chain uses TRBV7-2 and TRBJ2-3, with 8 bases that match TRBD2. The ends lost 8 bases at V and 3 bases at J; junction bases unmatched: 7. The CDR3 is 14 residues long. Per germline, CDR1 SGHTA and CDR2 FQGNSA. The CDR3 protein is CASSSGSRTDTQYF. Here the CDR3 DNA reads TGTGCCAGCTCAAGCGGGAGTAGAACAGATACGCAGTATTTT.